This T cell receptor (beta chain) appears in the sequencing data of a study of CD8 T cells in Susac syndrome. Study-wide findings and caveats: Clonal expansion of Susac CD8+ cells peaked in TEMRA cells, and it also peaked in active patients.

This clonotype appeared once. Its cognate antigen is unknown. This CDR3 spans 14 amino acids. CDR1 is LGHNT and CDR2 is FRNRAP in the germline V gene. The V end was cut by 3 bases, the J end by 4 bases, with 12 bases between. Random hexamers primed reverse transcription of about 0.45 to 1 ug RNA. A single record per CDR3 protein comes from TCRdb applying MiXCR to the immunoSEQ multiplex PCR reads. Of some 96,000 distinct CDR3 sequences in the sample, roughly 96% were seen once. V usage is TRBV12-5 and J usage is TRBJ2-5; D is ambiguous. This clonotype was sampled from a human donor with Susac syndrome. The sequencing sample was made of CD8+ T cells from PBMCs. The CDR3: CASGLGVNGETQYF. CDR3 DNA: TGTGCTAGTGGTTTAGGTGTTAATGGAGAGACCCAGTACTTC.